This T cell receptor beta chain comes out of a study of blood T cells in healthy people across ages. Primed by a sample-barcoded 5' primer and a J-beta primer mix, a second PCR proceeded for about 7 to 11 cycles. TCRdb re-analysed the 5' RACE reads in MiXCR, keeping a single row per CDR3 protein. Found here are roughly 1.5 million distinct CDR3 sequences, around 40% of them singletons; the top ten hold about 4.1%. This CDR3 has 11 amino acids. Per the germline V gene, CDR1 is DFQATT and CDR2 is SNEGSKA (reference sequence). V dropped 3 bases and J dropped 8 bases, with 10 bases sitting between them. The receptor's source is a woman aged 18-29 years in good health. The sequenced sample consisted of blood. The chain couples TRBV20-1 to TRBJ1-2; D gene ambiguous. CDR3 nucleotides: TGCAGTGCTAGGGGCTTACAGGGCTACACCTTC. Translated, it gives CSARGLQGYTF.